This T cell receptor beta chain was identified in a study of T cell repertoires in cytomegalovirus infection. Study information: Signatures in public TCR beta sequences pointed to both CMV infection and matching HLA type.

V was cut by 3 bases and J by 4 bases, with 4 bases left in between. The CDR3 is made up of 12 amino acids. Germline values: CDR1 LNHDA, CDR2 SQIVND (reference sequence). TCRdb independently ran MiXCR on the reads; one entry per CDR3 protein. Found here are 350,000 to 500,000 distinct CDR3 sequences, roughly 31% of them singletons; the top ten hold roughly 15%. General study findings and limits: The response measured ex vivo was dominated by TCR beta clonotypes (HLA-C-restricted and CMV-specific). The cumulative frequency of public TCR beta families distinguished individuals who carried CMV together with the relevant HLA.

This clonotype has a handful of counts. The antigen is not known. This clonotype was sampled from a human donor in good health (CMV status not recorded). Some clones in this sample may be carry-over from other donors' samples. The sequenced material came from PBMCs. The chain recombines TRBV19 with TRBJ1-5; D is uncertain. This CDR3 is CASSMGNQPQHF. The CDR3 nucleotides are TGTGCCAGTAGTATGGGGAATCAGCCCCAGCATTTT.